This T cell receptor beta chain derives from a study of beta chain features in type 1 diabetes (dated by TCRdb to 2017 to 2018). About the investigation overall: Mean age, gender distribution, total cell number and subset yield did not differ between patients and healthy donors. Regulatory and stem cell-like memory subsets were isolated from only 8 patients and 8 healthy donors, whereas naive and central memory subsets came from all 30 or so donors. A total of some 100,000,000 sorted cells were examined across all samples, and the number of cells per subset was strongly correlated with RNA yield. In the study, TCRB repertoires of sorted circulating CD4+ T cell subsets from recently diagnosed type 1 diabetes patients were compared with those of matched healthy donors.

A single peripheral blood draw of about 116 mL on average was collected from each donor into heparinised tubes. Naive, central memory, regulatory and stem cell-like memory CD4+ T cells were sorted on a BD FACSAria II using a panel including CD45RO, CCR7, CD25, CD127, CD95 and CD27. Purity was above 98% for every sorted population. PBMCs were separated immediately by Lymphoprep density gradient centrifugation and were stained directly, without being cultured. To minimize batch effects, samples were stained and sorted in pairs, one healthy donor with one patient per experiment. In regard to this clone: This clone's antigen is unknown. No per-base quality is available; no much larger clone lies one base away.

The full study reports these points: Because the HLA sub-analyses included only small numbers of individuals, any influence of HLA type on TCRB rearrangement was left unresolved. Naive, central memory and regulatory TCRB repertoires appeared more similar among patients than among healthy donors. Because cDNA was sequenced instead of genomic DNA, activated cells with high expression could be over-represented, although the groups did not differ in activation or CD3 levels. Fewer insertions and more nucleotide deletions at VDJ recombination sites were observed in patients with type 1 diabetes, implying thymic rearrangement abnormalities. In all four CD4+ subsets, TCRB CDR3 length was moderately but significantly shorter in type 1 diabetes patients. Shorter templates might be favored by PCR, yet because patient and control samples were amplified and corrected together, any such skew would affect both groups equally.

From the cysteine up to the phenylalanine, the CDR3 has a length of 17 residues. Only the CDR3 DNA stays, 51 bases, in frame from base 1. CDR1 SGHTA and CDR2 FQGNSA were looked up in the germline V gene. V is shortened by 1 base, J by 7 bases, and the region joining them spans 17 bases. The High Capacity cDNA Reverse Transcription Kit was used to reverse transcribe all of the isolated RNA, meaning that expressed TCRB transcripts were what got sequenced. Deep immunoSEQ sequencing was performed on naive, central memory and regulatory T cell samples, with an average of around 3.5 million total reads per sample. Sorted cells were lysed in RLT buffer, and RNA was extracted using DNase-treated RNeasy Micro or Mini kits according to cell number. To prevent cross-contamination, each cell subset was processed individually, whereas patient and healthy donor samples were processed jointly. Using the immunoSEQ multiplex PCR, TCRB sequences were amplified from cDNA into 87-bp fragments spanning the CDR3 region. Amplicons were sequenced on the Illumina HiSeq platform. The paper's processing steps were these. PCR bias was computationally corrected using synthetic template baselines, reads within Hamming distance 2 were collapsed, and singletons that could not be merged were discarded. Reads were aligned against IMGT so that V, D and J genes, CDR3 length and insertions or deletions at six rearrangement sites could be assigned. Clonotype counts were normalized to sorted cell number within each subset before computing true diversity and Gini coefficients with the tcR R package. The overlap coefficient, calculated on TCRB nucleotide sequences, was used to measure repertoire sharing. As a proxy for the pre-selection repertoire, out-of-frame TCRB sequences from naive cells were analyzed. Sourced from immuneACCESS, this table was stored by TCRdb with only in-frame sequences that have V and J called. A share of the clones is absent; for the studies checked, an unresolved V gene accounts for under half, and the remainder has no known explanation. V and J calls and clone size follow that table, whereas D and trimming were derived from the DNA. The sample has under 250,000 clones on record, roughly an eighth of them singletons. More than 0.025% of the sample is held by the ten biggest clonotypes.

The specimen sequenced was naive CD4+ T cells from blood. In the paper's terms, the cell subset or site label means: true naive CD4+ T cells. The TCR was taken from a woman aged 40-49 years in good health. The rearranged segments are TRBV7-2 and TRBJ1-6, with the D gene not confidently named. In nucleotide form, the sequence is TGTGCCAGCAGCTTAGTATCGGCAGGTTTTGTCAATTCACCCCTCCACTTT. Its coded protein is CASSLVSAGFVNSPLHF.